This T cell receptor (beta chain) derives from a study of cytomegalovirus exposure and HLA in healthy donors. Whole-study findings and limits: Rare TCR sequences predominated, though certain public TCRs were found in many donors. A prior analysis recorded that most TCR beta V segments were productive about 90% or about 30% of the time.

Concerning this clone itself: Its antigen is not known. No conserved phenylalanine or tryptophan ends this CDR3, so it is likely a read error.

The V and J ends lost 8 bases and 4 bases respectively, with 20 bases between them. The CDR3 loop spans 15 amino acids. CDR1 is SNHLY, CDR2 FYNNEI, per germline. This PCR relied on a set of 60 Vbeta primers and 13 Jbeta primers. Sequencing used immunoSEQ multiplex PCR; TCRdb keeps in-frame clones, though not all of them. The data hold about 160,000 clones, with roughly 82% observed a single time. The chain combines TRBV2 with TRBJ1-1, with D perhaps matching TRBD1 (6 bases). The TCR sequence derives from a man aged 50 to 60 in good health and CMV-seropositive. The sequenced sample consisted of PBMCs. CDR3 sequence (DNA): TGTGCCAGCGGCCGACACCACAGGGTGAGCACTGAAGCTTTCTCT. It is translated as CASGRHHRVSTEAFS.